This entry lists 3 T cell receptor beta chains sequenced from one sample in a study of blood T cell repertoires in COVID-19. Sequenced by immunoSEQ multiplex PCR; TCRdb stores in-frame clones only, minus some. This sample has some 180,000 clones; around 85% occur once, and the top ten carry 7.5% to 9.5%. The sample was peripheral blood. The receptor source for this set is a woman in her sixties with acute or convalescent COVID-19.

The rearrangement links TRBV5-1 to TRBJ1-3, with TRBD1 identical over 8 bases. The CDR3 runs to 15 residues. Germline-derived CDR1 and CDR2 are SGHRS and YFSETQ. J lost 2 bases, V lost 5 bases, and 6 bases had no gene match. As DNA, the CDR3 is TGCGCCAGCAGTGGTTCAGGGGGCACTGGAAACACCATATATTTT. This sequence encodes CASSGSGGTGNTIYF.

This clone was counted between two and nine times. CDR3 in amino acids: CASSSKVVGTASTGELFF. As DNA, the CDR3 is TGTGCCAGCAGCTCCAAGGTGGTGGGGACAGCGAGCACCGGGGAGCTGTTTTTT. The chain recombines TRBV7-2 with TRBJ2-2; 7 nucleotides align to TRBD1. The J segment lost 4 bases and the V segment lost 4 bases, leaving 15 bases of the junction unmatched. Germline V CDR1 and CDR2: SGHTA, FQGNSA. The CDR3 totals 18 residues.

This clone occurred once. CDR3 in DNA: TGTGCCAGCAGTGTAGGGGTCACTGAAGCTTTCTTT. Amino acid sequence: CASSVGVTEAFF. V gene TRBV2 combines with J gene TRBJ1-1, with a weak D call TRBD1 (5 bases). This CDR3 is built from 12 residues. Germline V gene lookup returns CDR1 SNHLY and CDR2 FYNNEI. V lost 4 bases and J 4 bases, leaving 7 bases between the germline ends.